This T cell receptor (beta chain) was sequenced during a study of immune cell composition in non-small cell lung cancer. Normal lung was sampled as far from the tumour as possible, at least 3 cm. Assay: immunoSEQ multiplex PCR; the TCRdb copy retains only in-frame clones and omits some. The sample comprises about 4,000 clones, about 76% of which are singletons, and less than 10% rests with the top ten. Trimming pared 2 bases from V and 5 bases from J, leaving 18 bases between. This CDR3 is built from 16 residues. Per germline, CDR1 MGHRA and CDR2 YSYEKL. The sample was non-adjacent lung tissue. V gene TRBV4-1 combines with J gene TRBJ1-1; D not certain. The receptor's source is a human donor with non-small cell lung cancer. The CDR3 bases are TGCGCCAGCAGCCAACACAGCCTTGGTGGAACAACTGAAGCTTTCTTT. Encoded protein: CASSQHSLGGTTEAFF.